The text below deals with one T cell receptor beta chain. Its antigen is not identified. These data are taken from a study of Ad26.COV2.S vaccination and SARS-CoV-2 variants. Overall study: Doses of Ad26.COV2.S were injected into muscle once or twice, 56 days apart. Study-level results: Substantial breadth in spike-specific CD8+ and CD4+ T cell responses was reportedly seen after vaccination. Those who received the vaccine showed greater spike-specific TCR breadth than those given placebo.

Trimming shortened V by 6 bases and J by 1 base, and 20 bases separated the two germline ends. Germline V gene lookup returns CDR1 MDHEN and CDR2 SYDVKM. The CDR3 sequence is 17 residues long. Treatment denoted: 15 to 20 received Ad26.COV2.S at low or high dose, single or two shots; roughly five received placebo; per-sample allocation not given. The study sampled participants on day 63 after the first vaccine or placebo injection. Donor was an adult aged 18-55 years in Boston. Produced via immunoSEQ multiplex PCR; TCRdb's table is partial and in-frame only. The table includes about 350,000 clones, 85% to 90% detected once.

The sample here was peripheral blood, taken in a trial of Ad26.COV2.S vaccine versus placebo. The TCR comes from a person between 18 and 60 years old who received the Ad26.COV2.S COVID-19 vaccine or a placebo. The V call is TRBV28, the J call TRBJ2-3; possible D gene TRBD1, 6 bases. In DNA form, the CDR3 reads TGTGCCAGCAGCAAACTTCCCACAGGGTGGGGCACAGATACGCAGTATTTT. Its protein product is CASSKLPTGWGTDTQYF.